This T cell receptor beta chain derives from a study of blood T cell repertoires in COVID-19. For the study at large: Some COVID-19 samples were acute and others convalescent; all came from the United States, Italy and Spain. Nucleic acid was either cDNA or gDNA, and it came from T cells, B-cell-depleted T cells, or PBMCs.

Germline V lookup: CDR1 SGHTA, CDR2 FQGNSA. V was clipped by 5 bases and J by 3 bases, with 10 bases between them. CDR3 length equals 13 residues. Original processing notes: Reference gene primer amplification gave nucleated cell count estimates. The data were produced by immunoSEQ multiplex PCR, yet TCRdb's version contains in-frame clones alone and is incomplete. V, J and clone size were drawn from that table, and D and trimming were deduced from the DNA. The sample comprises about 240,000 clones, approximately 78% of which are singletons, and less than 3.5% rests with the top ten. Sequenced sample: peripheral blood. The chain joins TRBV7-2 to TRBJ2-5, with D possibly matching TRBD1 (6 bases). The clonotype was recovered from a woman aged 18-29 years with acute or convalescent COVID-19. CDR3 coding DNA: TGTGCCAGCAGCGTAAGACAGGAAGAGACCCAGTACTTC. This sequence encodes CASSVRQEETQYF.